What follows are 23 T cell receptor beta chains derived from one specimen sequenced in a study of shared clonotypes between healthy human individuals. Repertoires were generated with immunoSEQ multiplex PCR, while TCRdb's copy carries only in-frame clones and drops some. There are fewer than 700,000 clones in the sample; around 77% occur only once, and more than 10% lies in the top ten. The sample consisted of PBMCs. Receptors were obtained from a woman in her thirties or forties in good health. Some clones in this sample may be carry-over from other donors' samples.

This clone was seen just once. The genes are TRBV10-3 and TRBJ2-5, with a weak D call TRBD2 (6 bases). Germline-derived CDR1 and CDR2 are ENHRY and SYGVKD. Trimming removed 7 bases from V and 1 base from J, with 13 bases in between. This CDR3 spans 14 amino acids. The CDR3 nucleotides are TGTGCCATCAACCGGGAGCCGACCCAAGAGACCCAGTACTTC. Amino acid sequence: CAINREPTQETQYF.

This clone was recorded at least ten times. The chain recombines TRBV19 with TRBJ2-7; D not certain. V gave up 0 bases and J gave up 3 bases, with 9 bases separating them. This CDR3 is 14 amino acids long. Germline values: CDR1 LNHDA, CDR2 SQIVND (reference sequence). The CDR3 sequence is CASSIDTTNYEQYF. The CDR3 DNA reads TGTGCCAGTAGTATAGACACGACAAACTACGAGCAGTACTTC.

This chain joins TRBV29-1 and TRBJ2-2; no reliable D call. The CDR3 length is 13 residues. Trimming shortened V by 4 bases and J by 0 bases, and 6 bases separated the two germline ends. In germline, CDR1 is SQVTM, CDR2 ANQGSEA. CDR3 in amino acids: CSVGVTNTGELFF. In DNA form, the CDR3 reads TGCAGCGTTGGAGTTACGAACACCGGGGAGCTGTTTTTT.

The chain recombines TRBV5-4 with TRBJ2-7; 9 nucleotides agree with TRBD1. The CDR3 runs 14 residues. V was pared by 4 bases and J by 4 bases, with 6 bases of the junction left unmatched. The germline gives CDR1 SGHNT, CDR2 YYREEE (reference sequence). The CDR3 sequence: CASSIDRGRYEQYF. CDR3 DNA sequence: TGTGCCAGCAGCATAGACAGGGGGAGATACGAGCAGTACTTC.

J is TRBJ2-3 and V is TRBV6-4; D might be TRBD1 or TRBD2, each matching 5 bases. This CDR3 is built from 15 residues. V was trimmed by 3 bases and J by 0 bases, leaving 10 bases between them. Looked up from germline, CDR1 is MRHNA and CDR2 is SNTAGT. CDR3 nucleotide sequence: TGTGCCAGCAGTGAGGACGAGGGGAGCACAGATACGCAGTATTTT. Its protein is CASSEDEGSTDTQYF.

This chain connects TRBV28 to TRBJ2-3; 10 bases line up with TRBD2. Germline V gene data show CDR1 as MDHEN and CDR2 as SYDVKM. Trimming took 2 bases from V and 1 from J; bases not matched to a gene: 3. The CDR3 has 16 amino acids. CDR3 sequence reads: CASSLASGSGTDTQYF. The CDR3, as DNA: TGTGCCAGCAGTTTAGCTAGCGGGAGTGGCACAGATACGCAGTATTTT.

V gene TRBV5-1 combines with J gene TRBJ2-1, with 9 bases fitting TRBD2. The CDR3 runs to 19 residues. The germline gives CDR1 SGHRS, CDR2 YFSETQ. The V and J ends lost 4 bases and 0 bases, in that order; junction bases with no gene match: 14. The CDR3 protein is CASSRVGLAGLNSYNEQFF. The CDR3 region has the DNA TGCGCCAGCAGCCGTGTTGGTCTAGCGGGACTTAACTCCTACAATGAGCAGTTCTTC. Looking up the rest from reference TRBV5-1 and TRBJ2-1 gives the full variable domain: KAGVTQTPRYLIKTRGQQVTLSCSPISGHRSVSWYQQTPGQGLQFLFEYFSETQRNKGNFPGRFSGRQFSNSRSEMNVSTLELGDSALYLCASSRVGLAGLNSYNEQFFGPGTRLTVL.

The chain combines TRBV2 with TRBJ1-1; D not certain. The germline V and J ends were trimmed by 6 bases and 0 bases, with 11 bases remaining between them. The CDR3 loop spans 14 amino acids. Germline CDR1 SNHLY, CDR2 FYNNEI. DNA of the CDR3: TGTGCCAGCAGAAGGGAGTTCATGAACACTGAAGCTTTCTTT. Translation gives CASRREFMNTEAFF.

This chain joins TRBV5-1 and TRBJ1-1; D is unresolved. Germline loops: CDR1 SGHRS, CDR2 YFSETQ. This CDR3 contains 15 residues. Between the trimmed V and J ends, which lost 4 bases and 0 bases, there was a span of 13 bases. Written as DNA, the CDR3 is TGCGCCAGCAGCGGCGGATCCATCATGAACACTGAAGCTTTCTTT. Translation: CASSGGSIMNTEAFF.

The rearrangement uses TRBV4-3 and TRBJ2-2; TRBD1 might be the D (5 bases). V lost 0 bases and J 2 bases, leaving 10 bases between the germline ends. Germline V gene sequence: CDR1 LGHNA, CDR2 YSLEER. This CDR3 is built from 16 residues. CDR3 region: CASSQDSGHNTGELFF. CDR3 coding DNA: TGCGCCAGCAGCCAAGATTCAGGACATAACACCGGGGAGCTGTTTTTT.

The genes are TRBV7-9 and TRBJ2-5, with D possibly being TRBD1 or TRBD2 (5 bases each). The germline gives CDR1 SEHNR, CDR2 FQNEAQ (reference sequence). The CDR3 covers 14 residues. The V and J ends lost 6 bases and 5 bases respectively, with 16 bases between them. For the CDR3, the DNA is TGTGCCAGCAGGAGGGACGGATCGGTGGAGACCCAGTACTTC. Its protein is CASRRDGSVETQYF.

Points on this clone: A much more abundant neighbour one base away suggests this may be a read error. CDR3 DNA sequence: TGTGCCAGCAGCTTGGCAGATACGCAGTATTTT. Its protein is CASSLADTQYF. The chain combines TRBV5-4 with TRBJ2-3; D is unresolved. Trimming left V 0 bases short and J 4 bases short, with 0 bases between. Germline CDR1 is SGHNT and CDR2 is YYREEE (reference sequence). The CDR3 covers 11 residues.

The rearrangement uses TRBV28 and TRBJ2-7; D is ambiguous. The CDR3 is made up of 11 amino acids. Germline values: CDR1 MDHEN, CDR2 SYDVKM. Trimming took 5 bases from V and 7 from J, leaving 9 bases between them. The CDR3 here is CASSQLREQYF. Here the CDR3 DNA reads TGTGCCAGCAGTCAGCTCAGAGAGCAGTACTTC.

This chain joins TRBV18 and TRBJ2-5; no clear D. The assigned J gene may be wrong: the sequence end matches TRBJ2-7 better. The CDR3 consists of 12 residues. Germline CDR1 reads KGHSH; CDR2 reads LQKENI. The CDR3 region has the DNA TGTGCCAGCCCGACCCTCTCCTACGAGCAGTACTTC. Encoded protein: CASPTLSYEQYF.

The chain carries TRBV12-5 and TRBJ2-2, with 7 nucleotides matching TRBD1. Germline-derived CDR1 and CDR2 are LGHNT and FRNRAP. There are 15 residues in the CDR3. With V trimmed by 6 bases and J by 0 bases, 4 bases remained unmatched. CDR3 protein: CASGSGTANTGELFF. In DNA, the CDR3 is TGTGCTAGTGGCTCAGGGACAGCGAACACCGGGGAGCTGTTTTTT. The whole variable domain, remainder taken from reference TRBV12-5 and TRBJ2-2, is DARVTQTPRHKVTEMGQEVTMRCQPILGHNTVFWYRQTMMQGLELLAYFRNRAPLDDSGMPKDRFSAEMPDATLATLKIQPSEPRDSAVYFCASGSGTANTGELFFGEGSRLTVL.

The chain joins TRBV27 to TRBJ2-7, with 8 positions matching TRBD1. The CDR3 consists of 14 residues. Germline V gene data show CDR1 as MNHEY and CDR2 as SMNVEV (reference sequence). V lost 4 bases and J lost 0; bases outside the gene matches: 2. Written as DNA, the CDR3 is TGTGCCAGCAGTTGGACAGGGAACTCCTACGAGCAGTACTTC. This codes for CASSWTGNSYEQYF.

The chain links TRBV5-4 to TRBJ2-1; D gene ambiguous. There are 15 residues in the CDR3. V lost 0 bases and J lost 2, with 9 bases in between. Germline loops: CDR1 SGHNT, CDR2 YYREEE (reference sequence). For the CDR3, the DNA is TGTGCCAGCAGCTTGGATAGAGTTACCTACAATGAGCAGTTCTTC. This sequence encodes CASSLDRVTYNEQFF.

The chain links TRBV5-3 to TRBJ1-2; D unresolved. TRBV5-3 is an ORF for which the function is uncertain. This CDR3 comprises 12 residues. Trimming took 1 base from V and 5 from J, leaving 6 bases between them. The CDR3 here is CARSLMSYGYTF. The CDR3 nucleotides are TGTGCCAGAAGCTTGATGAGTTATGGCTACACCTTC.

The rearrangement links TRBV19 to TRBJ1-1; D not certain. Trimming pared 3 bases from V and 3 bases from J, leaving 20 bases between. CDR1 is LNHDA and CDR2 is SQIVND in the germline V gene (reference sequence). This CDR3 is built from 17 residues. CDR3 DNA sequence: TGTGCCAGTAGTATCGGGCAGGCCTCGGCACCGGACACTGAAGCTTTCTTT. Its protein is CASSIGQASAPDTEAFF.

This clone occurred a few times. The rearrangement joins TRBV7-9 to TRBJ2-1; 12 nucleotides agree with TRBD2. V was clipped by 5 bases and J by 8 bases; unmatched bases: 13. The germline V gene has CDR1 SEHNR and CDR2 FQNEAQ (reference sequence). This CDR3 has 17 amino acids. CDR3 in DNA: TGTGCCAGCAGCCCGCTTTTAACTAGCGGGAGGTCCTATGAGCAGTTCTTC. Encoded protein: CASSPLLTSGRSYEQFF.

CDR3: CASSFGQGYNEQFF. For the CDR3, the DNA is TGTGCCAGCAGTTTTGGACAGGGTTACAATGAGCAGTTCTTC. The genes are TRBV27 and TRBJ2-1, with TRBD1 matching over 8 bases. The V and J ends lost 3 bases and 4 bases, in that order; junction bases with no gene match: 2. From germline, CDR1 is MNHEY and CDR2 SMNVEV (reference sequence). This CDR3 has 14 amino acids.

The chain carries TRBV5-1 and TRBJ1-5, with TRBD1 matching 8 bases. Losses at the gene ends were 0 bases for V and 7 bases for J; bases not matched to a gene: 6. Germline V lookup: CDR1 SGHRS, CDR2 YFSETQ. CDR3 length equals 15 residues. DNA of the CDR3: TGCGCCAGCAGCTTGGGGCAGGGGGCATGGCAGCCCCAGCATTTT. Protein: CASSLGQGAWQPQHF.

The table lists this clone with a few counts. This rearrangement joins TRBV6-1 to TRBJ1-3; D uncertain. CDR3 length equals 13 residues. V dropped 5 bases and J dropped 3 bases, with 8 bases sitting between them. Germline V lookup: CDR1 MNHNS, CDR2 SASEGT. The CDR3 is CASSWVHGNTIYF. The CDR3 DNA is TGTGCCAGCAGTTGGGTCCATGGAAACACCATATATTTT.